The text below deals with one T cell receptor beta chain. This CDR3 comprises 15 residues. V was clipped by 0 bases and J by 3 bases, with 12 bases between them. CDR1 is MGHRA and CDR2 is YSYEKL in the germline V gene. The sample originates from a study of T cells after yellow fever vaccination. Across the whole study: Fractions low in cell number were prepared with SMART-Seq v4 Ultra Low Input.

One entry per CDR3 protein, called by TCRdb with MiXCR from the 5' RACE reads. The sample yields approximately 160,000 distinct CDR3 sequences, approximately 9.7% seen once. The chain recombines TRBV4-1 with TRBJ2-7; D may correspond to TRBD1 or TRBD2 (7 bases each). This TCR came from a young man who received the YFV17D yellow fever vaccine. Specimen: CD8+ T cells sorted from PBMCs, collected 45 days after the yellow fever booster vaccination. The DNA of the CDR3 is TGCGCCAGCAGCCAAGATCAGGGGGGGCTCTACGAGCAGTACTTC. Encoded protein: CASSQDQGGLYEQYF.